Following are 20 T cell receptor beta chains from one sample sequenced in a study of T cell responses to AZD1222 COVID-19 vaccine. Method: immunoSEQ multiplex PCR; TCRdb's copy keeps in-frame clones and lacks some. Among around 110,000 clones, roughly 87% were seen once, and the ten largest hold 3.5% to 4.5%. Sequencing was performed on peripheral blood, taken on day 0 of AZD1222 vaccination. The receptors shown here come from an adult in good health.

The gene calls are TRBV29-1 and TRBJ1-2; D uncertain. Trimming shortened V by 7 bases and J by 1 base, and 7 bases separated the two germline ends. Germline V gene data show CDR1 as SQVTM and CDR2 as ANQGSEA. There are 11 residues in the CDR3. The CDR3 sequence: CSAQDNYGYTF. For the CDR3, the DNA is TGCAGCGCACAAGATAACTATGGCTACACCTTC.

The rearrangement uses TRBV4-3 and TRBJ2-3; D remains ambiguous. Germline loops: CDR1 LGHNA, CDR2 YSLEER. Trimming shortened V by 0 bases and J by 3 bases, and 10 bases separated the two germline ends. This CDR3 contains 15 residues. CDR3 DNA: TGCGCCAGCAGCCAAGATGGCCAAAAAACAGATACGCAGTATTTT. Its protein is CASSQDGQKTDTQYF.

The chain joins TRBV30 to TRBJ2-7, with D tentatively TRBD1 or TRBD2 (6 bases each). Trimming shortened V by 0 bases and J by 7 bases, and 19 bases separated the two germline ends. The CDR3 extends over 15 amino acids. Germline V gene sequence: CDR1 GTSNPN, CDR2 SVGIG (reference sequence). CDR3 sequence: CAWSVPKGGRGEQYF. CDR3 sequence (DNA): TGTGCCTGGAGTGTACCCAAGGGGGGACGGGGGGAGCAGTACTTC.

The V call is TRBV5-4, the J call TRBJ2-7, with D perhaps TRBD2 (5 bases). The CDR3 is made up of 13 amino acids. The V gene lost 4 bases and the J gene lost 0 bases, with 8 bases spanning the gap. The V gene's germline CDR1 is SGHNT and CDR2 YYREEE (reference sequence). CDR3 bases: TGTGCCAGCAGCGTAGACTACTCCTACGAGCAGTACTTC. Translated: CASSVDYSYEQYF.

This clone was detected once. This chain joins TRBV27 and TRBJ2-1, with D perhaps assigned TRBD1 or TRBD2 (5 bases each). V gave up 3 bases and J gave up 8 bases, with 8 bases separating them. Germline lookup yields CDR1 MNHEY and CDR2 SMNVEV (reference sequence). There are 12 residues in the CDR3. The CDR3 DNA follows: TGTGCCAGCAGTTTTCGGGGCGATGAGCAGTTCTTC. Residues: CASSFRGDEQFF.

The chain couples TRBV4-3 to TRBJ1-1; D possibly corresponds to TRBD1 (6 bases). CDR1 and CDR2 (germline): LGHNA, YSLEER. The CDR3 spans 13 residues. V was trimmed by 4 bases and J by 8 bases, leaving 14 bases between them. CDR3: CASSPMGDREAFF. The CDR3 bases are TGCGCCAGCAGCCCTATGGGTGACAGGGAAGCTTTCTTT.

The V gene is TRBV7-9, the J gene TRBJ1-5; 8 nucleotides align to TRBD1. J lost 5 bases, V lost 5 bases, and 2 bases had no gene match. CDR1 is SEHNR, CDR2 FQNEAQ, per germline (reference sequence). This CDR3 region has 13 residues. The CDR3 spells CASSPTGDQPQHF. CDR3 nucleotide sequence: TGTGCCAGCAGCCCGACAGGGGATCAGCCCCAGCATTTT.

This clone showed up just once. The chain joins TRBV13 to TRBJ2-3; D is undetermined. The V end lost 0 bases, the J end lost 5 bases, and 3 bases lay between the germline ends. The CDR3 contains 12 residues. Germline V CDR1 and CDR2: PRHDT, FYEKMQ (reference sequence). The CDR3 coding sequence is TGTGCCAGCAGCTTAGGTCTAGATACGCAGTATTTT. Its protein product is CASSLGLDTQYF.

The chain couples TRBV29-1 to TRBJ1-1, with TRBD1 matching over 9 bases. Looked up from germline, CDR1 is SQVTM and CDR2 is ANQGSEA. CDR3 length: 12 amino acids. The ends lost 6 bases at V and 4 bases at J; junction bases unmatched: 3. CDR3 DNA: TGCAGCGTCGGGACAGGGACCACTGAAGCTTTCTTT. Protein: CSVGTGTTEAFF.

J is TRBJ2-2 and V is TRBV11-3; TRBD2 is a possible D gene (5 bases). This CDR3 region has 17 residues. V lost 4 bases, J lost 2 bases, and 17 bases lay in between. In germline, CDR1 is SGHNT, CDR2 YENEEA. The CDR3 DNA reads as TGTGCCAGCAGCTCCTCCAGAGGCGGGCTCAACACCGGGGAGCTGTTTTTT. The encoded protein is CASSSSRGGLNTGELFF. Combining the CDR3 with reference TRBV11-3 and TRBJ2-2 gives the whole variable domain EAGVVQSPRYKIIEKKQPVAFWCNPISGHNTLYWYLQNLGQGPELLIRYENEEAVDDSQLPKDRFSAERLKGVDSTLKIQPAELGDSAVYLCASSSSRGGLNTGELFFGEGSRLTVL.

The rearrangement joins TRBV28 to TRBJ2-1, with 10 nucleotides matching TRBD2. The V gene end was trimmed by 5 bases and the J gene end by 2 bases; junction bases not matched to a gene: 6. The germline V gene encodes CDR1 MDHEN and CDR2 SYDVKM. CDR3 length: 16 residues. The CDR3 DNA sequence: TGTGCCAGCAGTCCCGTAGCGGGAGGCCCCTACAATGAGCAGTTCTTC. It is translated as CASSPVAGGPYNEQFF.

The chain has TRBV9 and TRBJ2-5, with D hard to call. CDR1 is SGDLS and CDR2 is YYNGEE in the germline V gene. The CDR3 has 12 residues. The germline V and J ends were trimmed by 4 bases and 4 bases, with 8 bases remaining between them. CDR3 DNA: TGTGCCAGCAGCATCCGTGGAGAGACCCAGTACTTC. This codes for CASSIRGETQYF. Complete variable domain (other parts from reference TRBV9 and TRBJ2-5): DSGVTQTPKHLITATGQRVTLRCSPRSGDLSVYWYQQSLDQGLQFLIQYYNGEERAKGNILERFSAQQFPDLHSELNLSSLELGDSALYFCASSIRGETQYFGPGTRLLVL.

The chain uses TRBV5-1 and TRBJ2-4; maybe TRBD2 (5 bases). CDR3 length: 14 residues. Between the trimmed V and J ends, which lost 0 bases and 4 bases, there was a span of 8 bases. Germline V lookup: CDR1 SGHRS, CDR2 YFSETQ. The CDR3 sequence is CASSLEAEKNIQYF. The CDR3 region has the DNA TGCGCCAGCAGCTTGGAAGCGGAGAAAAACATTCAGTACTTC.

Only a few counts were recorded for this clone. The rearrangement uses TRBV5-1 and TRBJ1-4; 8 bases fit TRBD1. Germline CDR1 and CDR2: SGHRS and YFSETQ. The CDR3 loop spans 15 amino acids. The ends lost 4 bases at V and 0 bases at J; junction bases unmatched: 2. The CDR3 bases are TGCGCCAGCAGCCACAGGGGGGCAACTAATGAAAAACTGTTTTTT. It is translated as CASSHRGATNEKLFF.

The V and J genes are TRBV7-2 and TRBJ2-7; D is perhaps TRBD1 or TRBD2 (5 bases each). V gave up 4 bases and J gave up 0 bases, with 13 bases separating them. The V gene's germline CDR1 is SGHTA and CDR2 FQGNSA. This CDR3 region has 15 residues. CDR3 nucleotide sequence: TGTGCCAGCAGCTCTAAGCCGGGACCCTCCTACGAGCAGTACTTC. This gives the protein CASSSKPGPSYEQYF.

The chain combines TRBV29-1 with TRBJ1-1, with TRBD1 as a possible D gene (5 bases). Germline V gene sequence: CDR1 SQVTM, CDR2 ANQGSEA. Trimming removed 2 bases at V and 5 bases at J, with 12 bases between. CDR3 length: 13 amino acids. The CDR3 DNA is TGCAGCGTTGAAAGGCAGGGTTCTACTGAAGCTTTCTTT. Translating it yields CSVERQGSTEAFF.

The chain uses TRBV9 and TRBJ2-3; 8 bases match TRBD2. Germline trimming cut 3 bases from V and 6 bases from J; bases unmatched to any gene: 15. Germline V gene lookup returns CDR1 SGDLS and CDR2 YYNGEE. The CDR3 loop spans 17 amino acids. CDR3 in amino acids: CASSAGSGIGPRDTQYF. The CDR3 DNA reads TGTGCCAGCAGCGCCGGTAGCGGGATTGGTCCTCGGGATACGCAGTATTTT.

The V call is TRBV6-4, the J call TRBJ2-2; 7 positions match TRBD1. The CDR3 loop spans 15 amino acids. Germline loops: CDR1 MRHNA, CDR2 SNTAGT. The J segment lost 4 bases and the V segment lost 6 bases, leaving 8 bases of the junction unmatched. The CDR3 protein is CASSATGASTGELFF. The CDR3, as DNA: TGTGCCAGCAGCGCCACAGGGGCCTCCACCGGGGAGCTGTTTTTT.

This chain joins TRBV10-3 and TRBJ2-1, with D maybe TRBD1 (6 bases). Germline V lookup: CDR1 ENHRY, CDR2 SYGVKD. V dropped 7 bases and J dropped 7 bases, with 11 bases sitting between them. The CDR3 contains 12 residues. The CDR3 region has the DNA TGTGCCATCAATACAGGGCCGAATGAGCAGTTCTTC. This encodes CAINTGPNEQFF.

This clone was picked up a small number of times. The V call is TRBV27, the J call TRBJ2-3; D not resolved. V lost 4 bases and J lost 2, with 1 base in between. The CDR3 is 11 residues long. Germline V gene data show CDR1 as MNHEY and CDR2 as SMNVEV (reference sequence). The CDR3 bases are TGTGCCAGCAGTTCCACAGATACGCAGTATTTT. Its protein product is CASSSTDTQYF.